This TCR beta chain was found in a study of T cell repertoires in ileal Crohn's disease. Study observations and caveats: The median delay to postoperative endoscopy was approximately seven months.

As for time point: neoterminal ileum biopsy at postoperative endoscopy, about 6 months after surgery. Adults with ileal or ileocolonic Crohn's disease and an indication for resection were eligible. As to this clone: Its antigen is still unknown.

The CDR3 runs 15 residues. V was trimmed by 5 bases and J by 1 base, leaving 9 bases between them. Germline-derived CDR1 and CDR2 are SGHAT and FQNNGV. Sequenced by immunoSEQ multiplex PCR; TCRdb stores in-frame clones only, minus some. Of about 62,000 clones detected, roughly nine tenths appear once; the ten largest clones hold around 2%. This receptor was obtained from an adult with Crohn's disease. The specimen sequenced was ileal tissue. The V call is TRBV11-2, the J call TRBJ2-6; D is undetermined. CDR3 nucleotide sequence: TGTGCCAGCAGCCCCCGGTCTTCTGGGGCCAACGTCCTGACTTTC. This translates into CASSPRSSGANVLTF.